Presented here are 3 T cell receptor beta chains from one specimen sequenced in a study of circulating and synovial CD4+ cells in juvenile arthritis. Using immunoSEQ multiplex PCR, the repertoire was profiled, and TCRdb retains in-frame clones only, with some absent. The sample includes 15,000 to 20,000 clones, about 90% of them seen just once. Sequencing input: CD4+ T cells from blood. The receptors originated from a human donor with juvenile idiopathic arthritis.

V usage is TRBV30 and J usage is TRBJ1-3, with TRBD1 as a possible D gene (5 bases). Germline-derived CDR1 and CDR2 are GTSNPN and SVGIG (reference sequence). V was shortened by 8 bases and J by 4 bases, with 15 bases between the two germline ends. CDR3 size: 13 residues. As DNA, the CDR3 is TGTGCCCAAGCGGGGGGTTGGGGAAACACCATATATTTT. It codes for CAQAGGWGNTIYF. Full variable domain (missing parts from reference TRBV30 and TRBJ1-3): SQTIHQWPATLVQPVGSPLSLECTVEGTSNPNLYWYRQAAGRGLQLLFYSVGIGQISSEVPQNLSASRPQDRQFILSSKKLLLSDSGFYLCAQAGGWGNTIYFGEGSWLTVV.

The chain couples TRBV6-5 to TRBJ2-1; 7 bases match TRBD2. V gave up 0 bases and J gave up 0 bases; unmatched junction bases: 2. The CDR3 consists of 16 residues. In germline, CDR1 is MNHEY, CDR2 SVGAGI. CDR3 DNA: TGTGCCAGCAGTTACTCGGGGGGGAGCTCCTACAATGAGCAGTTCTTC. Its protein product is CASSYSGGSSYNEQFF.

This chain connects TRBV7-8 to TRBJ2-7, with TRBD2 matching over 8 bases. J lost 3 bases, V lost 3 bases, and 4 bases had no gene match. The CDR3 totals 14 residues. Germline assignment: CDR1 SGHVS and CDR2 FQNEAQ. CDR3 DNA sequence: TGTGCCAGCAGCTTTTCGAGCGGGGGCTACGAGCAGTACTTC. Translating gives CASSFSSGGYEQYF.